This T cell receptor (beta chain) originates from a study of regulatory T cells in long-lasting Graves disease. Study observations and caveats: Segments TRBV28, TRBJ1-2 and TRBJ2-5 showed preferential usage in persistent disease.

In germline, CDR1 is SGHTA, CDR2 FQGTGA. V dropped 5 bases and J dropped 3; count of bases not matched to a gene: 9. The CDR3 consists of 16 residues. Building of the TCR beta libraries involved iRepertoire HTBI primers and Arm-PCR of CDR3 regions. TCRdb reprocessed the multiplex PCR reads via MiXCR and lists one record per CDR3 protein. The sample gives 300,000 to 400,000 distinct CDR3 sequences, roughly a sixth of which show up once; 22% is in the top ten. The table lists this clonotype with many counts. The antigen remains undetermined. Time point described: newly diagnosed GD, antithyroid drugs for less than 3 months. The TCR library was made from RNA extracted from PBMCs.

The rearrangement links TRBV7-3 to TRBJ2-3; the match to TRBD1 covers 9 bases. The receptor's source is a female donor with Graves disease. Sequencing used peripheral blood mononuclear cells (PBMCs), obtained at new diagnosis, from a patient treated with antithyroid drugs. CDR3 DNA: TGTGCCAGCAGCCGATCTACAGGGGGCCTTACAGATACGCAGTATTTT. Encoded protein: CASSRSTGGLTDTQYF. Full variable domain (outside the CDR3, taken from reference TRBV7-3 and TRBJ2-3): GAGVSQTPSNKVTEKGKYVELRCDPISGHTALYWYRQSLGQGPEFLIYFQGTGAADDSGLPNDRFFAVRPEGSVSTLKIQRTERGDSAVYLCASSRSTGGLTDTQYFGPGTRLTVL.